A selection of T cell receptor beta chains follows, all from one sample in a study of glioma-infiltrating T cells after dendritic cell vaccination. The protocol was immunoSEQ multiplex PCR, while the TCRdb copy is restricted to in-frame clones and leaves out a portion. The sample has about 94,000 clones, 75% to 90% seen once. The sample was blood, taken after dendritic cell vaccination. The receptors stem from a human donor with glioblastoma. Each CDR3 is given with its conserved first and last residue. D genes are given only for firm matches. Clone size is given for some rows only: seen once, a few or many times, or a class if the clone is expanded.

D gene: .
J gene: TRBJ1-1
V gene: TRBV4-1
clone size: .
CDR3 protein: CASSQDLWQANTEAFF
CDR3 DNA: TGCGCCAGCAGCCAAGATCTGTGGCAGGCGAACACTGAAGCTTTCTTT

D gene: .
J gene: TRBJ2-6
V gene: TRBV4-2
clone size: few
CDR3 protein: CASRQGSGDYSSGANVLTF
CDR3 DNA: TGTGCCAGCAGACAAGGCTCAGGGGATTACAGCTCTGGGGCCAACGTCCTGACTTTC

D gene: .
J gene: TRBJ1-4
V gene: TRBV30
clone size: .
CDR3 protein: CAWRGEKLFF
CDR3 DNA: TGTGCCTGGAGGGGCGAAAAACTGTTTTTT

D gene: .
J gene: TRBJ1-5
V gene: TRBV2
clone size: .
CDR3 protein: CASSEELGRMSNQPQHF
CDR3 DNA: TGTGCCAGCAGTGAAGAACTTGGCAGGATGAGCAATCAGCCCCAGCATTTT

D gene: .
J gene: TRBJ1-6
V gene: TRBV4-2
clone size: .
CDR3 protein: CASSRQPTTGGGSPLHF
CDR3 DNA: TGTGCCAGCAGCCGCCAGCCGACGACGGGGGGGGGTTCACCCCTCCACTTT

D gene: TRBD1
J gene: TRBJ2-1
V gene: TRBV29-1
clone size: .
CDR3 protein: CSVRQGARNEQFF
CDR3 DNA: TGCAGCGTGAGACAGGGGGCTCGCAATGAGCAGTTCTTC

D gene: TRBD1
J gene: TRBJ1-4
V gene: TRBV7-9
clone size: .
CDR3 protein: CASSPPGQGREKLFF
CDR3 DNA: TGTGCCAGCAGCCCCCCGGGACAGGGACGTGAAAAACTGTTTTTT

D gene: .
J gene: TRBJ1-2
V gene: TRBV5-1
clone size: .
CDR3 protein: CASSLLRQEEGYTF
CDR3 DNA: TGCGCCAGCAGCTTGCTTAGACAAGAAGAAGGCTACACCTTC

D gene: TRBD1
J gene: TRBJ1-6
V gene: TRBV5-4
clone size: .
CDR3 protein: CASSPGQAKPSPLHF
CDR3 DNA: TGTGCCAGCAGCCCAGGACAGGCTAAACCATCACCCCTCCACTTT

D gene: .
J gene: TRBJ1-1
V gene: TRBV5-6
clone size: .
CDR3 protein: CASSLAGVPNGAFF
CDR3 DNA: TGTGCCAGCAGCTTGGCTGGTGTGCCTAATGGAGCTTTCTTT

D gene: .
J gene: TRBJ1-1
V gene: TRBV6-6
clone size: few
CDR3 protein: CASSYSIGGAGEAFF
CDR3 DNA: TGTGCCAGCAGTTACTCGATTGGGGGGGCCGGTGAAGCTTTCTTT

D gene: TRBD1
J gene: TRBJ2-3
V gene: TRBV10-3
clone size: .
CDR3 protein: CAISESGTGGSIDTQYF
CDR3 DNA: TGTGCCATCAGTGAGTCCGGGACAGGGGGATCTATTGATACGCAGTATTTT

D gene: TRBD1
J gene: TRBJ1-1
V gene: TRBV5-1
clone size: .
CDR3 protein: CASRQGQGPEAFF
CDR3 DNA: TGCGCCAGCAGGCAAGGACAGGGCCCTGAAGCTTTCTTT

D gene: TRBD2
J gene: TRBJ2-7
V gene: TRBV4-1
clone size: .
CDR3 protein: CASSPQLAGELYEQYF
CDR3 DNA: TGCGCCAGCAGCCCGCAACTAGCGGGGGAACTCTACGAGCAGTACTTC

D gene: TRBD1
J gene: TRBJ1-1
V gene: TRBV30
clone size: .
CDR3 protein: CAWSRQGGTEAFF
CDR3 DNA: TGTGCCTGGAGCCGACAGGGGGGGACTGAAGCTTTCTTT

D gene: .
J gene: TRBJ1-2
V gene: TRBV6-5
clone size: .
CDR3 protein: CASSWAAGYGYTF
CDR3 DNA: TGTGCCAGCAGTTGGGCAGCAGGCTATGGCTACACCTTC

D gene: .
J gene: TRBJ2-1
V gene: TRBV7-8
clone size: .
CDR3 protein: CASSLAGHPNNEQFF
CDR3 DNA: TGTGCCAGCAGCTTAGCGGGACACCCTAACAATGAGCAGTTCTTC

D gene: .
J gene: TRBJ1-1
V gene: TRBV11-1
clone size: .
CDR3 protein: CASSPDTMNTEAFF
CDR3 DNA: TGTGCCAGCAGCCCGGACACCATGAACACTGAAGCTTTCTTT